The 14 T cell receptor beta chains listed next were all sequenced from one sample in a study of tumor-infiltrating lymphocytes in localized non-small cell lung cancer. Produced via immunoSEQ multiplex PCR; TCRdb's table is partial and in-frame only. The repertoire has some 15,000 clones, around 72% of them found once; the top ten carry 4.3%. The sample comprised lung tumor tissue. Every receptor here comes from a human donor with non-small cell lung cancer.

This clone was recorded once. The CDR3 loop is CASSLEGGGDTQYF. The CDR3, as DNA: TGTGCCAGCAGCTTGGAAGGGGGGGGAGATACGCAGTATTTT. J is TRBJ2-3 and V is TRBV5-4; D possibly corresponds to TRBD2 (7 bases). V was cut by 0 bases and J by 5 bases, with 10 bases left in between. Germline V gives CDR1 SGHNT, CDR2 YYREEE (reference sequence). CDR3 length: 14 amino acids. Based on the CDR3 plus reference TRBV5-4 and TRBJ2-3, the full variable domain is ETGVTQSPTHLIKTRGQQVTLRCSSQSGHNTVSWYQQALGQGPQFIFQYYREEENGRGNFPPRFSGLQFPNYSSELNVNALELDDSALYLCASSLEGGGDTQYFGPGTRLTVL.

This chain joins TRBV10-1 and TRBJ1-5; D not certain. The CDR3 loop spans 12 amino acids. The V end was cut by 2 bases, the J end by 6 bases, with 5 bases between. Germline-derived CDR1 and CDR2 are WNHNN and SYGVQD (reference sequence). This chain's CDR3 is CASSESGQPQHF. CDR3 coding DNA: TGCGCCAGCAGTGAGAGTGGTCAGCCCCAGCATTTT.

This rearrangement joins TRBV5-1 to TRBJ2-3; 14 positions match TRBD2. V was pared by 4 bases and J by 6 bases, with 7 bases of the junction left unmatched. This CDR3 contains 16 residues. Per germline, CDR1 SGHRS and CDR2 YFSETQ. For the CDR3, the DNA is TGCGCCAGCAGCGCGACTAGCGGGGGGGAAAAGGATACGCAGTATTTT. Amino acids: CASSATSGGEKDTQYF.

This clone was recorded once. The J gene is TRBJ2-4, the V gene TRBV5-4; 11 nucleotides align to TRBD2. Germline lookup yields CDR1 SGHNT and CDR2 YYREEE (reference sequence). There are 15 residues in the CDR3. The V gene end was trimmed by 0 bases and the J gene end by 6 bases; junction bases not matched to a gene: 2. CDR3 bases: TGTGCCAGCAGCTTGGGCGGGACTAGCGGAAACATTCAGTACTTC. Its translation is CASSLGGTSGNIQYF.

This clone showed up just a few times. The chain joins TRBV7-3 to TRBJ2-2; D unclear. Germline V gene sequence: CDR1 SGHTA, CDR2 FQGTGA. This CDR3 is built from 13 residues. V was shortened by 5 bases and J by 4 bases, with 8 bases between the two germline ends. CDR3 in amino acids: CASSLRSTGELFF. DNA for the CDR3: TGTGCCAGCAGCCTTAGGAGCACCGGGGAGCTGTTTTTT.

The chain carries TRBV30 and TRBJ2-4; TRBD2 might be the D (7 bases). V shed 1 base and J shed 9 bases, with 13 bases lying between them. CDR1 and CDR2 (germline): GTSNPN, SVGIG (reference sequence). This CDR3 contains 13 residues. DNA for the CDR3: TGTGCCTGGAGTGCAAGGGGGGGTAGCATTCAGTACTTC. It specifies CAWSARGGSIQYF.

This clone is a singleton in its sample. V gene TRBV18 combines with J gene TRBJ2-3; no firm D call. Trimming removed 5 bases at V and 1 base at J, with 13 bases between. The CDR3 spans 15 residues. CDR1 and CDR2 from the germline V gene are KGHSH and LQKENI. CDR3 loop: CASSVEYLRTDTQYF. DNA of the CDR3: TGTGCCAGCTCAGTCGAATATCTCCGCACAGATACGCAGTATTTT.

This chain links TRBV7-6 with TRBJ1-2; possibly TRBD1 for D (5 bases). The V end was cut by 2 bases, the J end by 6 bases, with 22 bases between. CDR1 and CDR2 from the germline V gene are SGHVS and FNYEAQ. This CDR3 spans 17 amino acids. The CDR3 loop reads CASSLNPIVGPGNGYTF. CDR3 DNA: TGTGCCAGCAGCTTAAACCCGATCGTGGGGCCGGGGAATGGCTACACCTTC.

CDR3 sequence: CASTGQGFADTQYF. Here the CDR3 DNA reads TGCGCCAGCACGGGACAGGGTTTCGCAGATACGCAGTATTTT. The chain links TRBV5-1 to TRBJ2-3; 9 bases fit TRBD1. The ends lost 6 bases at V and 4 bases at J; junction bases unmatched: 6. This CDR3 has 14 amino acids. Germline CDR1 is SGHRS and CDR2 is YFSETQ.

The CDR3 region is CASSLGDRQETQYF. DNA for the CDR3: TGTGCCAGCAGCTTAGGGGACAGGCAGGAGACCCAGTACTTC. This chain uses TRBV7-9 with TRBJ2-5; 8 bases map to TRBD1. The CDR3 consists of 14 residues. Germline CDR1 is SEHNR and CDR2 is FQNEAQ (reference sequence). Trimming cost V 1 base and J 5 bases; bases outside gene matches: 3.

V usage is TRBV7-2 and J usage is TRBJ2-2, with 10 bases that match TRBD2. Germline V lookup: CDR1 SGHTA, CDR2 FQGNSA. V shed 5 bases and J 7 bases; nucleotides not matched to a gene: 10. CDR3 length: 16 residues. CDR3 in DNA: TGTGCCAGCAGCCTCCAAGCGGGAGGGCCGCTCGGGGAGCTGTTTTTT. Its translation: CASSLQAGGPLGELFF.

The CDR3 loop is CAWSVGLTNEKLFF. The CDR3 DNA sequence: TGTGCCTGGAGTGTAGGGCTGACTAATGAAAAACTGTTTTTT. The V gene is TRBV30, the J gene TRBJ1-4; the D is unclear. CDR1 is GTSNPN, CDR2 SVGIG, per germline (reference sequence). The CDR3 totals 14 residues. The V and J ends lost 0 bases and 2 bases respectively, with 7 bases between them.

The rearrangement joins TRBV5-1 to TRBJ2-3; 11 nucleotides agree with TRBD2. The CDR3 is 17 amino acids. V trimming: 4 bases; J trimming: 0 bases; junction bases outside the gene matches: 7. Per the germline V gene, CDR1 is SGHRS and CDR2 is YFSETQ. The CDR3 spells CASSPMTSGASTDTQYF. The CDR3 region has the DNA TGCGCCAGCAGCCCTATGACTAGCGGGGCTAGCACAGATACGCAGTATTTT. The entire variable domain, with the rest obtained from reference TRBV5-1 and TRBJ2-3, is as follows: KAGVTQTPRYLIKTRGQQVTLSCSPISGHRSVSWYQQTPGQGLQFLFEYFSETQRNKGNFPGRFSGRQFSNSRSEMNVSTLELGDSALYLCASSPMTSGASTDTQYFGPGTRLTVL.

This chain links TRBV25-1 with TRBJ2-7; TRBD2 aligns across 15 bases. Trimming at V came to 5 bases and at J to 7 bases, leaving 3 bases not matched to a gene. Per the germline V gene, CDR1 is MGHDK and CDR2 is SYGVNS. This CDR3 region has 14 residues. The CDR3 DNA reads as TGTGCCAGCAGTCTGGGACTAGCGGGAGGTGAGCAGTACTTC. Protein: CASSLGLAGGEQYF.